The 12 T cell receptor beta chains listed next were all sequenced from one sample in a study of cytomegalovirus exposure and HLA in healthy donors. Primers: 60 Vbeta forward and 13 Jbeta reverse. Produced via immunoSEQ multiplex PCR; TCRdb's table is partial and in-frame only. The data contain 200,000 or so clones, 75% to 80% of them seen just once; the ten biggest clones take up around 1.7%. Sequenced material: PBMCs. These receptors were collected from a man between 18 and 35 years old in good health and CMV-seronegative.

The chain carries TRBV11-3 and TRBJ2-7, with D unclear. The CDR3 spans 12 residues. Between the trimmed V and J ends, which lost 3 bases and 3 bases, there was a span of 6 bases. Germline loops: CDR1 SGHNT, CDR2 YENEEA. The CDR3 loop is CASSFSDYEQYF. CDR3 in DNA: TGTGCCAGCAGCTTCTCAGACTACGAGCAGTACTTC.

CDR3 in DNA: TGTGCCAGCAGCCTGGACGAGCGCTCTGGAAACACCATATATTTT. Its protein product is CASSLDERSGNTIYF. The chain couples TRBV5-4 to TRBJ1-3; no clear D. CDR1 and CDR2 (germline): SGHNT, YYREEE (reference sequence). V was pared by 4 bases and J by 0 bases, with 11 bases between. CDR3 length: 15 residues.

This clone has a handful of counts. Within the sample, other DNA sequences also encode this same CDR3. The J gene is TRBJ1-6, the V gene TRBV30; weak D call: TRBD1 (6 bases). CDR3 length: 14 amino acids. V gave up 0 bases and J gave up 7 bases, with 10 bases separating them. Germline V gene data show CDR1 as GTSNPN and CDR2 as SVGIG (reference sequence). CDR3 loop: CAWSVPGGNSPLHF. The DNA for the CDR3 is TGTGCCTGGAGTGTACCGGGGGGCAATTCACCCCTCCACTTT.

The chain couples TRBV6-5 to TRBJ2-1; 11 bases match TRBD2. Germline V gene sequence: CDR1 MNHEY, CDR2 SVGAGI. V gave up 2 bases and J gave up 6 bases; unmatched junction bases: 6. The CDR3 runs to 16 residues. CDR3 sequence: CASSYIAGGPINEQFF. CDR3 nucleotides: TGTGCCAGCAGTTACATAGCGGGGGGGCCTATCAATGAGCAGTTCTTC.

This clone was recorded once. V and J are TRBV4-3 and TRBJ2-7; 7 nucleotides line up with TRBD2. J lost 6 bases, V lost 0 bases, and 11 bases had no gene match. The CDR3 length is 16 residues. Germline V gene data show CDR1 as LGHNA and CDR2 as YSLEER. This CDR3 reads CASSQDRASGLGEQYF. As DNA, the CDR3 is TGCGCCAGCAGCCAAGATCGAGCTAGCGGTCTCGGCGAGCAGTACTTC.

This clone was recorded a few times. This chain connects TRBV30 to TRBJ1-1; D gene unclear. Germline CDR1 GTSNPN, CDR2 SVGIG (reference sequence). This CDR3 has 14 amino acids. Trimming stripped 8 bases from V and 7 bases from J, with 23 bases between. This CDR3 reads CAGINTGRSFEAFF. CDR3 DNA: TGTGCCGGGATTAACACCGGGAGGTCCTTTGAAGCTTTCTTT. The full variable domain, in which reference TRBV30 and TRBJ1-1 provide the parts outside the CDR3, is SQTIHQWPATLVQPVGSPLSLECTVEGTSNPNLYWYRQAAGRGLQLLFYSVGIGQISSEVPQNLSASRPQDRQFILSSKKLLLSDSGFYLCAGINTGRSFEAFFGQGTRLTVV.

The chain couples TRBV5-4 to TRBJ2-3; 9 nucleotides agree with TRBD2. Germline CDR1 is SGHNT and CDR2 is YYREEE (reference sequence). Losses at the gene ends were 1 base for V and 3 bases for J; bases not matched to a gene: 12. The length of the CDR3 is 18 residues. The CDR3 loop is CASSLLAGGPGRTDTQYF. The CDR3, as DNA: TGTGCCAGCAGCTTGTTGGCGGGGGGGCCGGGTAGGACAGATACGCAGTATTTT.

The V and J genes are TRBV19 and TRBJ2-1, with TRBD2 as a possible D gene (5 bases). The germline V gene encodes CDR1 LNHDA and CDR2 SQIVND (reference sequence). Between the trimmed V and J ends, which lost 3 bases and 7 bases, there was a span of 19 bases. The CDR3 is 16 amino acids. CDR3 in amino acids: CASSMSGLIRWNEQFF. In DNA, the CDR3 is TGTGCCAGTAGTATGTCGGGGTTAATACGTTGGAATGAGCAGTTCTTC.

The rearrangement joins TRBV7-9 to TRBJ2-5; TRBD2 agrees at 9 bases. This CDR3 is built from 14 residues. V lost 6 bases, J lost 9 bases, and 11 bases stayed unmatched. Per germline, CDR1 SEHNR and CDR2 FQNEAQ (reference sequence). CDR3 amino acids: CASSEAGGPLAQYF. The CDR3 DNA reads as TGTGCCAGCAGTGAGGCGGGGGGGCCTTTGGCCCAGTACTTC.

The J gene is TRBJ2-3, the V gene TRBV7-2, with D perhaps matching TRBD2 (6 bases). Germline values: CDR1 SGHTA, CDR2 FQGNSA. This CDR3 has 14 residues. Trimming stripped 8 bases from V and 3 bases from J, with 15 bases between. In DNA form, the CDR3 reads TGTGCCAGCCTCGAGCGGGTGACAACAGATACGCAGTATTTT. This codes for CASLERVTTDTQYF. Full variable domain (missing parts from reference TRBV7-2 and TRBJ2-3): GAGVSQSPSNKVTEKGKDVELRCDPISGHTALYWYRQSLGQGLEFLIYFQGNSAPDKSGLPSDRFSAERTGGSVSTLTIQRTQQEDSAVYLCASLERVTTDTQYFGPGTRLTVL.

The chain recombines TRBV5-5 with TRBJ2-1; TRBD1 aligns across 9 bases. Unmatched junction bases numbered 5, after V lost 3 bases and J lost 4 bases. Germline-derived CDR1 and CDR2 are SGHKS and YYEKEE (reference sequence). CDR3 length equals 15 residues. CDR3 in DNA: TGTGCCAGCAGCTGGGACAGGGAGGCGTACAATGAGCAGTTCTTC. It codes for CASSWDREAYNEQFF.

This chain joins TRBV4-2 and TRBJ2-1, with 9 bases aligning to TRBD2. Germline V gene sequence: CDR1 LGHNA, CDR2 YNFKEQ. The CDR3 runs to 18 residues. Trimming removed 1 base from V and 0 bases from J; junction bases left unmatched: 7. CDR3 DNA sequence: TGTGCCAGCAGCCAAGTTGCGGGAGGGCTCAGCTCCTACAATGAGCAGTTCTTC. Its translation: CASSQVAGGLSSYNEQFF.